Listed below are T cell receptor beta chains from one sample, sequenced in a study of blood T cell repertoires in COVID-19. Here immunoSEQ multiplex PCR was the method, and the copy in TCRdb shows in-frame clones only, minus some. The sample shows around 250,000 clones, roughly 83% of them seen only once. Sequencing was performed on peripheral blood. The source is a woman older than 75 with COVID-19, enrolled during active disease. The CDR3 runs from the conserved cysteine through the conserved F or W. Fields, in order: D gene, V gene, J gene, clone size, CDR3 protein, CDR3 DNA. The D gene is left open where the match is weak. Only part of the rows carry a size: once, few, many, or a class if the clone is expanded.

D: TRBD1
V: TRBV6-2/TRBV6-3
J: TRBJ1-5
size: NA
CDR3: CASSIGTGLSNQPQHF
DNA: TGTGCCAGCAGCATAGGGACAGGACTTAGCAATCAGCCCCAGCATTTT

D: TRBD1
V: TRBV19
J: TRBJ1-1
size: NA
CDR3: CASRLRQGRDEAFF
DNA: TGTGCCAGTAGGCTGAGACAGGGGCGGGATGAAGCTTTCTTT

D: NA
V: TRBV7-2
J: TRBJ2-6
size: NA
CDR3: CASSGGEGVRYVLTF
DNA: TGTGCCAGCAGCGGGGGCGAAGGGGTGCGCTACGTCCTGACTTTC

D: NA
V: TRBV7-8
J: TRBJ1-5
size: once
CDR3: CASRSDSSNQPQHF
DNA: TGTGCCAGCAGGTCGGACAGTAGCAATCAGCCCCAGCATTTT

D: TRBD1
V: TRBV19
J: TRBJ1-5
size: NA
CDR3: CASRFGTGGHQPQHF
DNA: TGTGCCAGTAGATTCGGGACAGGGGGCCATCAGCCCCAGCATTTT

D: NA
V: TRBV27
J: TRBJ1-6
size: NA
CDR3: CAARRGQLSPLHF
DNA: TGTGCCGCACGAAGAGGACAGCTTTCCCCCCTCCACTTT

D: NA
V: TRBV6-1
J: TRBJ1-4
size: NA
CDR3: CASSETAPGEKLFF
DNA: TGTGCCAGCAGTGAAACCGCTCCGGGTGAAAAACTGTTTTTT

D: TRBD1
V: TRBV28
J: TRBJ2-3
size: NA
CDR3: CASRDWTGSTDTQYF
DNA: TGTGCCAGCAGGGATTGGACAGGGAGCACAGATACGCAGTATTTT

D: TRBD1
V: TRBV6-2/TRBV6-3
J: TRBJ1-5
size: NA
CDR3: CASNPLWTGGLNNQPQHF
DNA: TGTGCCAGCAACCCACTATGGACAGGGGGTTTAAACAATCAGCCCCAGCATTTT

D: TRBD2
V: TRBV4-2
J: TRBJ2-3
size: NA
CDR3: CASSQVPAGGLGTDTQYF
DNA: TGTGCCAGCAGCCAGGTGCCAGCGGGGGGGTTGGGAACGGATACGCAGTATTTT

D: NA
V: TRBV5-5
J: TRBJ1-4
size: NA
CDR3: CASSSNQGSGEKLFF
DNA: TGTGCCAGCAGTTCGAACCAGGGGAGTGGTGAAAAACTGTTTTTT

D: TRBD1
V: TRBV7-2
J: TRBJ1-1
size: NA
CDR3: CASSLAPLDREFTEAFF
DNA: TGTGCCAGCAGCCTGGCCCCGCTCGACAGGGAGTTCACTGAAGCTTTCTTT

D: NA
V: TRBV19
J: TRBJ1-5
size: few
CDR3: CASRSEQYSNQPQHF
DNA: TGTGCCAGTAGATCGGAACAGTATAGCAATCAGCCCCAGCATTTT

D: TRBD1
V: TRBV18
J: TRBJ1-1
size: NA
CDR3: CASSPGTGLRNTEAFF
DNA: TGTGCCAGCTCACCTGGGACAGGGCTTCGGAACACTGAAGCTTTCTTT

D: NA
V: TRBV4-3
J: TRBJ1-2
size: NA
CDR3: CASSQDRDSDYGYTF
DNA: TGCGCCAGCAGCCAAGATCGAGACTCCGACTATGGCTACACCTTC

D: TRBD1
V: TRBV19
J: TRBJ2-7
size: NA
CDR3: CASSIGTGGSYEQYF
DNA: TGTGCCAGTAGTATTGGGACAGGGGGCTCCTACGAGCAGTACTTC

D: NA
V: TRBV28
J: TRBJ1-2
size: NA
CDR3: CASSLRSYGYTF
DNA: TGTGCCAGCAGTTTACGCAGCTATGGCTACACCTTC

D: NA
V: TRBV5-1
J: TRBJ2-7
size: NA
CDR3: CASHAGSYEQYF
DNA: TGCGCCAGCCATGCCGGGTCCTACGAGCAGTACTTC

D: TRBD2
V: TRBV7-8
J: TRBJ2-1
size: NA
CDR3: CASSLELAGGYEQFF
DNA: TGTGCCAGCAGCTTAGAGCTAGCGGGGGGATATGAGCAGTTCTTC

D: NA
V: TRBV3-1/TRBV3-2
J: TRBJ1-2
size: NA
CDR3: CASSRDNGYTF
DNA: TGTGCCAGCAGTCGGGACAATGGCTACACCTTC

D: NA
V: TRBV3-1/TRBV3-2
J: TRBJ1-6
size: NA
CDR3: CASSARDNGDSPLHF
DNA: TGTGCCAGCAGCGCTCGGGACAACGGGGATTCACCCCTCCACTTT

D: TRBD2
V: TRBV3-1/TRBV3-2
J: TRBJ2-2
size: NA
CDR3: CASSQGGGGGTGELFF
DNA: TGTGCCAGCAGCCAAGGAGGCGGGGGGGGCACCGGGGAGCTGTTTTTT

D: NA
V: TRBV7-2
J: TRBJ1-4
size: NA
CDR3: CASSRGQTEKLFF
DNA: TGTGCCAGCAGCCGCGGACAGACTGAAAAACTGTTTTTT

D: NA
V: TRBV4-2
J: TRBJ1-1
size: NA
CDR3: CASSQDRTGRSGTAFF
DNA: TGTGCCAGCAGCCAAGATCGGACCGGGCGGTCGGGAACAGCTTTCTTT

D: NA
V: TRBV27
J: TRBJ1-6
size: few
CDR3: CASSSAGAGNHSPLHF
DNA: TGTGCCAGCAGCTCAGCGGGGGCAGGGAATCATTCACCCCTCCACTTT

D: NA
V: TRBV6-2/TRBV6-3
J: TRBJ1-2
size: NA
CDR3: CASSYGGAGYTF
DNA: TGTGCCAGCAGTTACGGGGGCGCCGGCTACACCTTC

D: TRBD1
V: TRBV7-9
J: TRBJ1-1
size: NA
CDR3: CASSPPGRGANTEAFF
DNA: TGTGCCAGCAGCCCCCCCGGCAGGGGGGCGAACACTGAAGCTTTCTTT

D: NA
V: TRBV15
J: TRBJ1-2
size: NA
CDR3: CATSGGNNYGYTF
DNA: TGTGCCACCAGTGGAGGGAATAACTATGGCTACACCTTC

D: TRBD2
V: TRBV18
J: TRBJ2-3
size: NA
CDR3: CASSPMGLADTQYF
DNA: TGTGCCAGCTCACCGATGGGACTAGCGGATACGCAGTATTTT

D: NA
V: TRBV7-2
J: TRBJ1-1
size: NA
CDR3: CASSLGVSTEAFF
DNA: TGTGCCAGCAGCTTAGGAGTAAGCACTGAAGCTTTCTTT

D: TRBD1
V: TRBV24-1
J: TRBJ2-3
size: NA
CDR3: CATSAVTGDSTDTQYF
DNA: TGTGCCACCAGTGCTGTGACAGGGGATAGCACAGATACGCAGTATTTT

D: NA
V: TRBV7-9
J: TRBJ1-5
size: NA
CDR3: CASSFSVGQPQHF
DNA: TGTGCCAGCAGCTTCAGCGTTGGTCAGCCCCAGCATTTT

D: NA
V: TRBV6-1
J: TRBJ2-5
size: few
CDR3: CASSERGVAGQETQYF
DNA: TGTGCCAGCAGTGAACGGGGTGTCGCGGGGCAAGAGACCCAGTACTTC

D: TRBD1
V: TRBV10-2
J: TRBJ1-1
size: NA
CDR3: CASSVTTGGSEAFF
DNA: TGCGCCAGCAGTGTGACGACAGGGGGCTCTGAAGCTTTCTTT

D: TRBD2
V: TRBV3-1/TRBV3-2
J: TRBJ2-1
size: NA
CDR3: CASRLLAGVHNEQFF
DNA: TGTGCCAGCAGGCTTCTAGCGGGGGTACACAATGAGCAGTTCTTC

D: NA
V: TRBV6-2/TRBV6-3
J: TRBJ2-7
size: NA
CDR3: CASSYPRGDAAYEQYF
DNA: TGTGCCAGCAGTTACCCCAGGGGGGACGCTGCCTACGAGCAGTACTTC

D: TRBD1
V: TRBV30
J: TRBJ1-5
size: NA
CDR3: CAWSGTGGQPQHF
DNA: TGTGCCTGGAGTGGGACAGGCGGCCAGCCCCAGCATTTT

D: NA
V: TRBV7-9
J: TRBJ2-1
size: NA
CDR3: CASIMSNPGTRSNEQFF
DNA: TGTGCCAGCATTATGTCAAACCCCGGGACAAGGAGCAATGAGCAGTTCTTC

D: TRBD2
V: TRBV10-3
J: TRBJ2-1
size: NA
CDR3: CAISDVSGGLNEQFF
DNA: TGTGCCATCAGTGATGTTAGCGGGGGTCTGAATGAGCAGTTCTTC

D: NA
V: TRBV6-5
J: TRBJ1-1
size: NA
CDR3: CASRFQGRNTEAFF
DNA: TGTGCCAGCAGATTCCAGGGGAGGAACACTGAAGCTTTCTTT

D: NA
V: TRBV14
J: TRBJ1-1
size: few
CDR3: CASSQWTAYTEAFF
DNA: TGTGCCAGCAGCCAATGGACAGCGTACACTGAAGCTTTCTTT

D: TRBD2
V: TRBV2
J: TRBJ2-1
size: NA
CDR3: CASSRTSGNEQFF
DNA: TGTGCCAGCTCTCGGACTAGCGGGAATGAGCAGTTCTTC

D: NA
V: TRBV7-9
J: TRBJ2-4
size: NA
CDR3: CASSLGDRGRAKNIQYF
DNA: TGTGCCAGCAGCTTAGGGGATAGGGGTCGGGCCAAAAACATTCAGTACTTC

D: NA
V: TRBV28
J: TRBJ1-2
size: NA
CDR3: CASSPAQGYYGYTF
DNA: TGTGCCAGCAGCCCCGCCCAGGGATACTATGGCTACACCTTC

D: NA
V: TRBV18
J: TRBJ2-5
size: NA
CDR3: CASSPPTPEETQYF
DNA: TGTGCCAGCTCACCCCCAACGCCCGAGGAGACCCAGTACTTC

D: NA
V: TRBV9
J: TRBJ1-1
size: NA
CDR3: CASSVGVQGGEAFF
DNA: TGTGCCAGCAGCGTAGGGGTTCAGGGCGGTGAAGCTTTCTTT

D: NA
V: TRBV6-5
J: TRBJ2-7
size: once
CDR3: CASSPGWTYEQYF
DNA: TGTGCCAGCAGTCCGGGATGGACCTACGAGCAGTACTTC

D: NA
V: TRBV10-3
J: TRBJ1-1
size: NA
CDR3: CAISKGAGDTEAFF
DNA: TGTGCCATCAGTAAAGGGGCAGGGGACACTGAAGCTTTCTTT

D: NA
V: TRBV19
J: TRBJ1-2
size: NA
CDR3: CASIIEGFYGYTF
DNA: TGTGCCAGTATAATCGAGGGCTTCTATGGCTACACCTTC

D: TRBD2
V: TRBV6-5
J: TRBJ2-1
size: NA
CDR3: CASSRQRGGHNEQFF
DNA: TGTGCCAGCAGTCGGCAGCGGGGGGGCCACAATGAGCAGTTCTTC

D: TRBD1
V: TRBV6-6
J: TRBJ2-3
size: NA
CDR3: CASRRDRDLSTDTQYF
DNA: TGTGCCAGCAGGAGGGACAGGGATCTGAGCACAGATACGCAGTATTTT

D: TRBD1
V: TRBV2
J: TRBJ2-5
size: NA
CDR3: CASGTVQETQYF
DNA: TGTGCCAGCGGGACAGTTCAAGAGACCCAGTACTTC

D: NA
V: TRBV6-1
J: TRBJ2-4
size: NA
CDR3: CASEGGDIQYF
DNA: TGTGCCAGCGAGGGTGGAGACATTCAGTACTTC

D: TRBD1
V: TRBV24-1
J: TRBJ1-1
size: NA
CDR3: CATGDRGRGEAFF
DNA: TGTGCCACCGGTGACAGGGGCAGGGGTGAAGCTTTCTTT

D: TRBD1
V: TRBV18
J: TRBJ1-4
size: NA
CDR3: CASSPPARGNNDVLFF
DNA: TGTGCCAGCTCACCACCGGCCAGGGGGAATAATGATGTACTGTTTTTT

D: TRBD1
V: TRBV18
J: TRBJ1-5
size: once
CDR3: CASSPPNPGQGGSNQPQHF
DNA: TGTGCCAGCTCACCGCCGAACCCGGGACAGGGAGGGAGCAATCAGCCCCAGCATTTT

D: NA
V: TRBV28
J: TRBJ1-2
size: NA
CDR3: CASSATDYGYTF
DNA: TGTGCCAGCAGTGCGACAGACTATGGCTACACCTTC